This record covers a single TCR beta chain. The data were taken from a study of cytomegalovirus exposure and HLA in healthy donors. Germline V gene data show CDR1 as GTSNPN and CDR2 as SVGIG (reference sequence). The CDR3 is made up of 16 amino acids. The junction had 5 bases not matched to a gene; V was cut back by 0 bases and J by 5 bases. 13 Jbeta primers and 60 Vbeta primers were used for the PCR. This table comes from immunoSEQ multiplex PCR, and its TCRdb copy is limited to in-frame clones, with some not included. The table has a few hundred thousand clones, 60% to 80% seen once; the top ten hold under 2%.

The chain couples TRBV30 to TRBJ2-5; 14 bases are a match to TRBD2. The receptor's source is a man aged 18-30 years in good health and CMV-seronegative. The sequencing input was PBMCs. DNA of the CDR3: TGTGCCTGGAGTGTAGGACTAGCGGGGGGCGTGGAGACCCAGTACTTC. Amino acid sequence: CAWSVGLAGGVETQYF.